The table lists the clone carrying this TCR beta chain with a count of one. As yet, its antigen is unknown. CTLA-4 blockade with ipilimumab, together with focal radiation, was given to patients with chemo-refractory metastatic non-small-cell lung cancer. The CDR3 extends over 13 amino acids. V shed 2 bases and J shed 4 bases, with 8 bases lying between them. CDR1 and CDR2 from the germline V gene are SGHDT and YYEEEE. This specimen belongs to a study of radiotherapy plus CTLA-4 blockade in lung cancer. Background on the study: An objective response was seen in roughly a sixth of patients, and disease control in 31%.

Study-wide results and limits: Blood TCR clones of tumor origin expanded after radiotherapy plus ipilimumab. Early blood T cell clone dynamics reportedly forecast response best, with interferon-beta.

Only in-frame clones appear in the TCRdb table, and some are missing; sequencing was by immunoSEQ multiplex PCR. The table includes roughly 62,000 clones, around 69% detected once. This receptor was taken from a human donor with non-small cell lung cancer who had a complete response to radiotherapy plus ipilimumab. V gene TRBV5-6 combines with J gene TRBJ2-3, with unresolved D. Sequencing was performed on peripheral blood, taken from a patient treated with radiotherapy plus ipilimumab. The CDR3 protein is CASSFLVADTQYF. DNA for the CDR3: TGTGCCAGCAGCTTCTTAGTGGCAGATACGCAGTATTTT.